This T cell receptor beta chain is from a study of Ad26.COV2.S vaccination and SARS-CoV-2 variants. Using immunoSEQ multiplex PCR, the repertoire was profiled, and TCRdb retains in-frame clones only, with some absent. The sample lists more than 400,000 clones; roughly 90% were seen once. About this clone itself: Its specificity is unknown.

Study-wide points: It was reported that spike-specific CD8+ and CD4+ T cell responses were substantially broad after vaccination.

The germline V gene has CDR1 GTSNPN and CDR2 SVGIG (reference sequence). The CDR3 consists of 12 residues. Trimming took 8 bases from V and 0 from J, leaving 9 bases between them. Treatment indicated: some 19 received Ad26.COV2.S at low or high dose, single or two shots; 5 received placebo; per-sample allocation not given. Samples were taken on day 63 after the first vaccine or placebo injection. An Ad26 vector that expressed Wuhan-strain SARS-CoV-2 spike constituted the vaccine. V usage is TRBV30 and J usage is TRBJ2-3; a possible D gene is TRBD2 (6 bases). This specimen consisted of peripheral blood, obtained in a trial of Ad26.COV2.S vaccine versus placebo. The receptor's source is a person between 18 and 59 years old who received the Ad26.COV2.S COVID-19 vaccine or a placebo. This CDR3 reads CARGRSTDTQYF. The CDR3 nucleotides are TGTGCCCGGGGGAGGAGCACAGATACGCAGTATTTT.